The present TCR beta chain was sequenced within a study of blood T cell repertoires in COVID-19. Study context: COVID-19 samples collected from the United States, Italy and Spain covered acute and convalescent phases.

Under the authors' procedure: The authors estimated nucleated cell counts from reference gene primer amplification. The repertoire was sequenced with immunoSEQ multiplex PCR; TCRdb's copy has only in-frame clones and lacks some. That table gives V, J and clone size, and the DNA gave D and trimming. The sample contains some 350,000 clones, about four fifths of which appear only once. The table lists this clone with a few counts. This sequence was found in a man between 25 and 39 years old with active or convalescent COVID-19. The sample consisted of peripheral blood.

The CDR3 coding sequence is TGTGCCAGCAGTTTACTAGCCGGTGAGCAGTTCTTC. It is translated as CASSLLAGEQFF. V gene TRBV28 combines with J gene TRBJ2-1; D might be TRBD2 (5 bases). Per the germline V gene, CDR1 is MDHEN and CDR2 is SYDVKM. Trimming cost V 2 bases and J 9 bases, with 8 bases left between them. The CDR3 loop spans 12 amino acids.